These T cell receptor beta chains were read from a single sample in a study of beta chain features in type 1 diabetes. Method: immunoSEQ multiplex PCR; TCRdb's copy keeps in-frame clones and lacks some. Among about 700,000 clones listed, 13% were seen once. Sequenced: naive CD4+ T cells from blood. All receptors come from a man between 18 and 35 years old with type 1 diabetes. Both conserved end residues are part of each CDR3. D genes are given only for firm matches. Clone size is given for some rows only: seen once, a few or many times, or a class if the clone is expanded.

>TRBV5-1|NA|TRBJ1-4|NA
CASSLDGASFRGKLFF
TGCGCCAGCAGCTTGGACGGGGCCTCATTCCGAGGGAAACTGTTTTTT
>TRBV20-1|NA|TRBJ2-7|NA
CSARGDEQYF
TGCAGTGCTAGGGGCGACGAGCAGTACTTC
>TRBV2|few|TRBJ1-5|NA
CASSEQGIGQPQHF
TGTGCCAGCAGTGAACAGGGAATTGGGCAGCCCCAGCATTTT
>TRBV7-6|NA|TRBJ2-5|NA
CASSLAFSRETQYF
TGTGCCAGCAGCTTAGCCTTCTCCAGAGAGACCCAGTACTTC
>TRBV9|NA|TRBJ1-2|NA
CASSVVSGGARYGYTF
TGTGCCAGCAGCGTAGTGAGTGGGGGCGCTAGGTATGGCTACACCTTC
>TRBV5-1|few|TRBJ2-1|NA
CASSLGAEYNEQFF
TGCGCCAGCAGCTTGGGAGCGGAATACAATGAGCAGTTCTTC
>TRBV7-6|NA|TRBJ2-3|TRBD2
CASSLVTSGDTQYF
TGTGCCAGCAGCTTAGTTACTAGCGGGGATACGCAGTATTTT
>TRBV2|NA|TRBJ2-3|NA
CASSFSTDTQYF
TGTGCCAGCAGCTTTAGCACAGATACGCAGTATTTT
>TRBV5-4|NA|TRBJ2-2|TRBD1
CASSPTGQADTGELFF
TGTGCCAGCAGCCCTACGGGACAGGCTGACACCGGGGAGCTGTTTTTT
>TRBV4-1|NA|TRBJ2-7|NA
CASSLSQTKTYEQYF
TGCGCCAGCAGCCTTAGTCAGACAAAAACCTACGAGCAGTACTTC
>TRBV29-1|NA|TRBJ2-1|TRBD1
CSVAGQEIYGEQFF
TGCAGCGTGGCGGGACAGGAGATCTATGGGGAGCAGTTCTTC
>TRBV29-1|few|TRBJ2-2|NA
CSAVGQKTGELFF
TGCAGCGCTGTTGGACAGAAAACCGGGGAGCTGTTTTTT
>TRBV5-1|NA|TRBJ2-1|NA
CASSLYGGKYFNNEQFF
TGCGCCAGCAGCTTGTATGGGGGGAAGTACTTTAACAATGAGCAGTTCTTC
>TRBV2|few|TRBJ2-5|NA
CASSELPQGGGETQYF
TGTGCCAGCAGTGAATTACCACAGGGCGGAGGGGAGACCCAGTACTTC
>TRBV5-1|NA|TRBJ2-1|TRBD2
CATSGLAGTYNEQFF
TGCGCCACTTCGGGACTAGCGGGGACCTACAATGAGCAGTTCTTC
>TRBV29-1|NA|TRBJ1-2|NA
CSVGDSLGYTF
TGCAGCGTTGGAGACAGTCTGGGCTACACCTTC
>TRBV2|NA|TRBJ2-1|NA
CASSRDEGEQFF
TGTGCCAGCAGCAGGGATGAGGGTGAGCAGTTCTTC
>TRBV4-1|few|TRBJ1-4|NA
CASSHPRAPNEKLFF
TGCGCCAGCAGCCACCCCAGGGCTCCTAATGAAAAACTGTTTTTT
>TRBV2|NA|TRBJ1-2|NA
CASDPSSYGYTF
TGTGCCAGCGACCCCTCTAGCTATGGCTACACCTTC
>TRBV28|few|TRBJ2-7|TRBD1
CASSPIRQGGYEQYF
TGTGCCAGCAGCCCTATCCGACAGGGCGGCTACGAGCAGTACTTC
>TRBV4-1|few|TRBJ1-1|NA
CASSQDSPRAGNTEAFF
TGCGCCAGCAGCCAAGATAGCCCCAGGGCCGGGAACACTGAAGCTTTCTTT
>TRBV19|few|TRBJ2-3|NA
CASSIWADTQYF
TGTGCCAGTAGTATTTGGGCAGATACGCAGTATTTT
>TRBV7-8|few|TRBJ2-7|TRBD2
CASSLGTSGGTYEQYF
TGTGCCAGCAGCTTAGGGACTAGCGGGGGCACCTACGAGCAGTACTTC
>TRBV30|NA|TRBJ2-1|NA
CAWSILGKQFF
TGTGCCTGGAGTATTTTGGGGAAGCAGTTCTTC
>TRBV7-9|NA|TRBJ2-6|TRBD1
CASSPQGAGANVLTF
TGTGCCAGCAGCCCACAGGGGGCTGGGGCCAACGTCCTGACTTTC
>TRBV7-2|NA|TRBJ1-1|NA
CASSIQEGDTEAFF
TGTGCCAGCAGTATACAGGAGGGGGACACTGAAGCTTTCTTT
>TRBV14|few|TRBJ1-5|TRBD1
CASSGTGNQPQHF
TGTGCCAGCAGCGGGACAGGGAATCAGCCCCAGCATTTT
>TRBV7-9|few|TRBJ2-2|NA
CASTGYTGELFF
TGTGCTTCTACAGGGTATACCGGGGAGCTGTTTTTT
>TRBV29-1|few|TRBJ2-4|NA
CSVEGQSNIQYF
TGCAGCGTTGAGGGTCAGTCAAACATTCAGTACTTC
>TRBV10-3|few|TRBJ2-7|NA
CAISELTYEQYF
TGTGCCATCAGTGAGTTGACCTACGAGCAGTACTTC
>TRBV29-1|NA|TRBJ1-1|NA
CSLDSLTEAFF
TGCAGCCTAGACAGCCTCACTGAAGCTTTCTTT
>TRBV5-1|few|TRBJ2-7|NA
CASSLEGSAQYF
TGCGCCAGCAGCTTGGAAGGATCCGCGCAGTACTTC
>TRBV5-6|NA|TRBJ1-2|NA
CASRLYPYGYTF
TGTGCCAGCAGACTCTACCCCTATGGCTACACCTTC
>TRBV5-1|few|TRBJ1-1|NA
CASSWGPLNTEAFF
TGCGCCAGCAGCTGGGGACCGTTGAACACTGAAGCTTTCTTT
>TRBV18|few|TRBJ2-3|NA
CASSPLDSSTDTQYF
TGTGCCAGCTCACCACTGGACAGCAGCACAGATACGCAGTATTTT
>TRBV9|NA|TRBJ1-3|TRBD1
CASSVEQGLGNTIYF
TGTGCCAGCAGCGTCGAACAGGGGTTGGGAAACACCATATATTTT
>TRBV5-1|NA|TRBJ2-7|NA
CASSPPGRSYEQYF
TGCGCCAGCAGCCCCCCCGGGAGATCCTACGAGCAGTACTTC
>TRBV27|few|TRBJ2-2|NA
CASSLLGTGELFF
TGTGCCAGCAGTTTATTGGGCACCGGGGAGCTGTTTTTT
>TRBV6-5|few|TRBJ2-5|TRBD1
CASSSGQIQETQYF
TGTGCCAGCAGTTCGGGACAGATCCAAGAGACCCAGTACTTC
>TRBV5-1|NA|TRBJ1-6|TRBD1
CASSSAGTELNSPLHF
TGCGCCAGCAGCTCTGCCGGGACAGAGCTTAATTCACCCCTCCACTTT
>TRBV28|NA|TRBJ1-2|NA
CASSLDNYGYTF
TGTGCCAGCAGTTTGGATAACTATGGCTACACCTTC
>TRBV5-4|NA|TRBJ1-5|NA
CASSSVVRGPNQPQHF
TGTGCCAGCAGCTCCGTCGTCAGGGGCCCCAATCAGCCCCAGCATTTT
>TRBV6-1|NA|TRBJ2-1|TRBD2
CASSVGLAGNEQFF
TGTGCCAGCAGTGTGGGACTAGCGGGGAATGAGCAGTTCTTC
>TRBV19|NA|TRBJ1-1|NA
CATLPGPMNTEAFF
TGTGCCACCCTGCCGGGACCGATGAACACTGAAGCTTTCTTT